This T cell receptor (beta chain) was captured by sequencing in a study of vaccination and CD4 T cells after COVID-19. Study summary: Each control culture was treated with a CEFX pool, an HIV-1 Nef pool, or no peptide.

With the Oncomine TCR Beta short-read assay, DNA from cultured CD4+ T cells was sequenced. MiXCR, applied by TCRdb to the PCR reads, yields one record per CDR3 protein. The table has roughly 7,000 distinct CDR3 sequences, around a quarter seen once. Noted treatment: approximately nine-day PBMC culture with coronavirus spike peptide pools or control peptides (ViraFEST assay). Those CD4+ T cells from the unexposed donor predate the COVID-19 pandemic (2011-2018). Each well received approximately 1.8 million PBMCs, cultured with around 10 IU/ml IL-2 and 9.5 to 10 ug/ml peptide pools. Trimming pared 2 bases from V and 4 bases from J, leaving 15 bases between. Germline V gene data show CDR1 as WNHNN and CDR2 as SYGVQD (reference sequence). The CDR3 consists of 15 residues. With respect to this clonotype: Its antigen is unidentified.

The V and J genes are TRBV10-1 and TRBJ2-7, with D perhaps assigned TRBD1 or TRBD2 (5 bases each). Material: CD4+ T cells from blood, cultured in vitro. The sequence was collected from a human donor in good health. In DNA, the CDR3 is TGCGCCAGCAGTGAGGTCGGGACGGGGTTGTACGAGCAGTACTTC. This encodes CASSEVGTGLYEQYF.